Below are 32 T cell receptor beta chains sequenced from a single sample in a study of blood T cell repertoires in COVID-19. This table comes from immunoSEQ multiplex PCR, and its TCRdb copy is limited to in-frame clones, with some not included. There are roughly 50,000 clones in the sample; roughly nine tenths occur only once, and roughly 3.9% lies in the top ten. Source material: peripheral blood. All receptors come from a man over 45 with acute or convalescent COVID-19.

This chain joins TRBV5-6 and TRBJ1-1; 8 positions agree with TRBD1. V shed 3 bases and J 4 bases; nucleotides not matched to a gene: 8. CDR3 length: 15 amino acids. CDR1 is SGHDT, CDR2 YYEEEE, per germline. The CDR3 sequence: CASSSVDREGTEAFF. DNA of the CDR3: TGTGCCAGCAGCTCGGTGGACAGGGAGGGCACTGAAGCTTTCTTT.

The chain couples TRBV30 to TRBJ1-2; D remains ambiguous. V was shortened by 2 bases and J by 5 bases, with 12 bases between the two germline ends. CDR3 size: 13 residues. The germline V gene encodes CDR1 GTSNPN and CDR2 SVGIG (reference sequence). The CDR3: CAWSPPVRYGYTF. DNA for the CDR3: TGTGCCTGGAGTCCCCCCGTGCGTTATGGCTACACCTTC.

The rearrangement uses TRBV7-2 and TRBJ2-5, with a weak D call TRBD2 (6 bases). Germline V gene sequence: CDR1 SGHTA, CDR2 FQGNSA. V gave up 3 bases and J gave up 1 base, with 12 bases separating them. The CDR3 consists of 15 residues. The CDR3, as DNA: TGTGCCAGCAGCTTGCGGGGATCCATCCAAGAGACCCAGTACTTC. Translating gives CASSLRGSIQETQYF. Looking up the rest from reference TRBV7-2 and TRBJ2-5 gives the full variable domain: GAGVSQSPSNKVTEKGKDVELRCDPISGHTALYWYRQSLGQGLEFLIYFQGNSAPDKSGLPSDRFSAERTGGSVSTLTIQRTQQEDSAVYLCASSLRGSIQETQYFGPGTRLLVL.

The chain uses TRBV9 and TRBJ1-3; 8 bases agree with TRBD1. V lost 5 bases and J lost 0; bases outside the gene matches: 4. The length of the CDR3 is 15 residues. Germline V gene data show CDR1 as SGDLS and CDR2 as YYNGEE. DNA for the CDR3: TGTGCCAGCAGTACAGGGGGGGCCTCTGGAAACACCATATATTTT. Encoded protein: CASSTGGASGNTIYF.

This chain connects TRBV5-5 to TRBJ2-3, with 9 nucleotides matching TRBD2. This CDR3 region has 17 residues. The V gene end was trimmed by 0 bases and the J gene end by 0 bases; junction bases not matched to a gene: 5. The germline V gene has CDR1 SGHKS and CDR2 YYEKEE (reference sequence). The CDR3 DNA reads as TGTGCCAGCAGCTTGGCAGCGGGAGGTTCTAGCACAGATACGCAGTATTTT. This translates into CASSLAAGGSSTDTQYF. Full variable domain (missing parts from reference TRBV5-5 and TRBJ2-3): DAGVTQSPTHLIKTRGQQVTLRCSPISGHKSVSWYQQVLGQGPQFIFQYYEKEERGRGNFPDRFSARQFPNYSSELNVNALLLGDSALYLCASSLAAGGSSTDTQYFGPGTRLTVL.

This chain connects TRBV6-5 to TRBJ1-1, with D unclear. V was pared by 10 bases and J by 6 bases, with 12 bases between. CDR3 length equals 11 residues. Germline V gives CDR1 MNHEY, CDR2 SVGAGI. This CDR3 reads CATRRGAEAFF. CDR3 coding DNA: TGTGCCACCCGACGCGGAGCTGAAGCTTTCTTT.

The chain carries TRBV11-2 and TRBJ1-2; TRBD1 matches at 7 bases. V shed 4 bases and J 4 bases; nucleotides not matched to a gene: 9. CDR3 length equals 15 residues. Germline V gene lookup returns CDR1 SGHAT and CDR2 FQNNGV. CDR3 sequence reads: CASSSGQDKVYGYTF. For the CDR3, the DNA is TGTGCCAGCAGCTCAGGACAGGACAAGGTCTATGGCTACACCTTC.

This chain uses TRBV6-7 with TRBJ2-3, with 11 bases matching TRBD2. TRBV6-7 belongs to the ORF category, with a function that is uncertain. Trimming removed 4 bases from V and 4 bases from J; junction bases left unmatched: 4. The CDR3 totals 15 residues. The CDR3 loop is CASSCRGLAADTQYF. The CDR3 DNA reads TGTGCCAGCAGTTGCAGGGGACTAGCGGCAGATACGCAGTATTTT.

The rearrangement links TRBV5-4 to TRBJ1-2; 8 bases map to TRBD1. The CDR3 sequence is 13 residues long. With 4 bases clipped from V and 5 bases from J, the junction kept 4 bases outside the gene matches. Per germline, CDR1 SGHNT and CDR2 YYREEE (reference sequence). CDR3 residues: CASSRDRKYGYTF. In nucleotides, the CDR3 is TGTGCCAGCAGCCGGGACAGGAAGTATGGCTACACCTTC.

J is TRBJ1-2 and V is TRBV4-3; 8 bases fit TRBD1. Germline values: CDR1 LGHNA, CDR2 YSLEER. J was trimmed by 6 bases and V by 0 bases; bases with no gene match: 12. The CDR3 loop spans 17 amino acids. The CDR3: CASSQEGREDREDGYTF. The CDR3 region has the DNA TGCGCCAGCAGCCAAGAGGGGCGTGAGGACAGGGAGGATGGCTACACCTTC.

This chain uses TRBV30 with TRBJ2-1; 9 positions match TRBD2. CDR1 and CDR2 from the germline V gene are GTSNPN and SVGIG (reference sequence). CDR3 size: 15 residues. The ends lost 2 bases at V and 0 bases at J; junction bases unmatched: 2. The CDR3 is CAWSLSGSSYNEQFF. For the CDR3, the DNA is TGTGCCTGGAGTCTTAGCGGGAGCTCCTACAATGAGCAGTTCTTC.

This clone was counted only a few times. One end of the junction fails to match germline, which may point to a read error. The genes are TRBV3-1 (or the pseudogene TRBV3-2) and TRBJ1-1; D unclear. Germline assignment: CDR1 LGHDT and CDR2 YNNKEL (reference sequence). The length of the CDR3 is 17 residues. The CDR3 bases are TGTGCCAGCAGTCCAAACAACTATCTTACCTTGAACCCTGAAGCTTTCTTT. Its protein is CASSPNNYLTLNPEAFF.

The J gene is TRBJ1-2, the V gene TRBV5-7; D call uncertain. TRBV5-7 is an ORF, with its function uncertain. V gave up 4 bases and J gave up 4 bases, with 23 bases separating them. This CDR3 is built from 17 residues. The CDR3 is CASSQKTEGSPPYGYTF. The CDR3 DNA sequence: TGTGCCAGCAGCCAAAAAACGGAGGGCTCTCCTCCCTATGGCTACACCTTC.

In this sample, this clone turned up a few times. The CDR3, as DNA: TGCGCCAGCAGCCAAGGTTTAGCGGGAGGGCCATGGAATGAGCAGTTCTTC. It encodes CASSQGLAGGPWNEQFF. The chain joins TRBV4-1 to TRBJ2-1; 11 positions agree with TRBD2. There are 17 residues in the CDR3. V gave up 1 base and J gave up 7 bases; unmatched junction bases: 9. CDR1 and CDR2 (germline): MGHRA, YSYEKL.

The chain employs TRBV2 and TRBJ1-6; D is unresolved. The ends were cut back, 1 base at V and 5 bases at J, with 6 bases in the middle. The CDR3 consists of 14 residues. Germline-derived CDR1 and CDR2 are SNHLY and FYNNEI. The CDR3 coding sequence is TGTGCCAGCAGTGAAGAGAGAAATAATTCACCCCTCCACTTT. Translation gives CASSEERNNSPLHF.

The chain employs TRBV4-1 and TRBJ2-1, with 8 bases that match TRBD1. CDR1 and CDR2 from the germline V gene are MGHRA and YSYEKL. CDR3 length: 15 residues. The junction had 3 bases not matched to a gene; V was cut back by 1 base and J by 4 bases. CDR3 DNA: TGCGCCAGCAGCCAAGGACAGGGGTGGTACAATGAGCAGTTCTTC. It translates to CASSQGQGWYNEQFF.

The chain employs TRBV5-1 and TRBJ2-5; TRBD1 matches at 8 bases. Germline CDR1 reads SGHRS; CDR2 reads YFSETQ. J was trimmed by 6 bases and V by 4 bases; bases with no gene match: 11. This CDR3 region has 15 residues. CDR3 sequence reads: CASSKGSGGAKTQYF. The CDR3 bases are TGCGCCAGCAGCAAAGGCTCAGGGGGCGCGAAGACCCAGTACTTC.

V is TRBV28 and J is TRBJ2-4, with no clear D. There are 17 residues in the CDR3. Trimming cost V 5 bases and J 0 bases, with 17 bases left between them. CDR1 and CDR2 (germline): MDHEN, SYDVKM. CDR3 sequence (DNA): TGTGCCAGCAGTCCTATAACCCCTGTACTAGCCAAAAACATTCAGTACTTC. Translating gives CASSPITPVLAKNIQYF.

CDR3 sequence (DNA): TGTGCCAGCAGTTCACCGACTAGCGGGGACCAGTACCAAGAGACCCAGTACTTC. It translates to CASSSPTSGDQYQETQYF. The rearrangement joins TRBV28 to TRBJ2-5, with 11 bases matching TRBD2. The CDR3 runs 18 residues. The germline V gene has CDR1 MDHEN and CDR2 SYDVKM. The V segment lost 4 bases and the J segment 0 bases; nucleotides outside the gene matches: 10.

The CDR3 here is CAWSAGLAGGIPYNEQFF. CDR3 in DNA: TGTGCCTGGAGCGCGGGACTAGCGGGAGGGATCCCCTACAATGAGCAGTTCTTC. This rearrangement joins TRBV30 to TRBJ2-1; 16 bases align to TRBD2. This CDR3 has 18 residues. Trimming cost V 3 bases and J 2 bases; bases outside gene matches: 7. From germline, CDR1 is GTSNPN and CDR2 SVGIG (reference sequence).

The V and J genes are TRBV11-2 and TRBJ2-1, with TRBD2 matching over 10 bases. Germline CDR1 reads SGHAT; CDR2 reads FQNNGV. After removal of 4 bases from V and 9 bases from J, the junction contained 9 bases not matched to a gene. The CDR3 covers 15 residues. Here the CDR3 reads CASSSTLAGLLEQFF. DNA for the CDR3: TGTGCCAGCAGCTCAACACTAGCGGGGCTTCTTGAGCAGTTCTTC.

V usage is TRBV6-5 and J usage is TRBJ2-3, with TRBD2 identical over 7 bases. Germline values: CDR1 MNHEY, CDR2 SVGAGI. V lost 6 bases and J lost 0; bases outside the gene matches: 6. The CDR3 has 15 amino acids. CDR3 loop: CASSLRGESTDTQYF. The CDR3 coding sequence is TGTGCCAGCAGCCTACGGGGGGAGAGCACAGATACGCAGTATTTT.

This chain links TRBV5-1 with TRBJ2-7; D ambiguous. Germline-derived CDR1 and CDR2 are SGHRS and YFSETQ. The CDR3 runs 17 residues. V shed 0 bases and J shed 5 bases, with 21 bases lying between them. CDR3: CASSLDVMGLQPHEQYF. In DNA, the CDR3 is TGCGCCAGCAGCTTGGATGTGATGGGTCTACAGCCACACGAGCAGTACTTC.

The chain recombines TRBV19 with TRBJ2-3, with a weak D call TRBD1 (6 bases). CDR1 is LNHDA and CDR2 is SQIVND in the germline V gene (reference sequence). V lost 7 bases to trimming and J lost 7 bases, with 18 bases between them. The CDR3 consists of 14 residues. The DNA for the CDR3 is TGTGCCAGTATGGTTGGGGGCGCGCAGTATACGCAGTATTTT. Its protein product is CASMVGGAQYTQYF.

This chain links TRBV6-5 with TRBJ1-3, with D possibly being TRBD1 (5 bases). CDR1 MNHEY and CDR2 SVGAGI come from the germline V gene. The CDR3 consists of 13 residues. V was shortened by 5 bases and J by 2 bases, with 7 bases between the two germline ends. The CDR3 DNA is TGTGCCAGCAGTCGGGGGACTGGAAACACCATATATTTT. It yields the protein CASSRGTGNTIYF.

This chain joins TRBV12-5 and TRBJ2-7; D possibly corresponds to TRBD2 (5 bases). Trimming took 6 bases from V and 1 from J, leaving 13 bases between them. The CDR3 is 14 residues long. CDR1 is LGHNT and CDR2 is FRNRAP in the germline V gene. This chain's CDR3 is CASGLYPGSYEQYF. CDR3 nucleotide sequence: TGTGCTAGTGGCTTATACCCGGGGTCCTACGAGCAGTACTTC. The full variable domain, with the rest looked up from reference TRBV12-5 and TRBJ2-7, is DARVTQTPRHKVTEMGQEVTMRCQPILGHNTVFWYRQTMMQGLELLAYFRNRAPLDDSGMPKDRFSAEMPDATLATLKIQPSEPRDSAVYFCASGLYPGSYEQYFGPGTRLTVT.

The chain couples TRBV5-1 to TRBJ2-1; D is undetermined. The CDR3 spans 14 residues. V was cut by 2 bases and J by 4 bases, with 10 bases left in between. CDR1 and CDR2 from the germline V gene are SGHRS and YFSETQ. This chain's CDR3 is CASSFKADYNEQFF. CDR3 bases: TGCGCCAGCAGCTTCAAAGCCGATTACAATGAGCAGTTCTTC. The full variable domain, completed using reference TRBV5-1 and TRBJ2-1, is KAGVTQTPRYLIKTRGQQVTLSCSPISGHRSVSWYQQTPGQGLQFLFEYFSETQRNKGNFPGRFSGRQFSNSRSEMNVSTLELGDSALYLCASSFKADYNEQFFGPGTRLTVL.

Only a few counts were recorded for this clone. This chain connects TRBV5-1 to TRBJ2-7; D is ambiguous. There are 13 residues in the CDR3. V shed 1 base and J shed 0 bases, with 5 bases lying between them. The germline gives CDR1 SGHRS, CDR2 YFSETQ. Written as DNA, the CDR3 is TGCGCCAGCAGCTTGAGCCTCTCCTACGAGCAGTACTTC. Its protein is CASSLSLSYEQYF. Based on the CDR3 plus reference TRBV5-1 and TRBJ2-7, the full variable domain is KAGVTQTPRYLIKTRGQQVTLSCSPISGHRSVSWYQQTPGQGLQFLFEYFSETQRNKGNFPGRFSGRQFSNSRSEMNVSTLELGDSALYLCASSLSLSYEQYFGPGTRLTVT.

The chain links TRBV28 to TRBJ1-4; D remains unclear. V dropped 3 bases and J dropped 7 bases, with 6 bases sitting between them. Looked up from germline, CDR1 is MDHEN and CDR2 is SYDVKM. This CDR3 is 12 amino acids long. The CDR3 region is CASSFESEKLFF. For the CDR3, the DNA is TGTGCCAGCAGTTTTGAGTCTGAAAAACTGTTTTTT.

V gene TRBV10-3 combines with J gene TRBJ2-3, with TRBD1 matching 7 bases. The CDR3 covers 12 residues. Germline CDR1 and CDR2: ENHRY and SYGVKD. J was trimmed by 10 bases and V by 7 bases; bases with no gene match: 8. The CDR3 loop reads CAITNSGTAQYF. The DNA for the CDR3 is TGTGCCATCACAAACTCAGGGACAGCGCAGTATTTT.

The rearrangement links TRBV3-1 (or the pseudogene TRBV3-2) to TRBJ1-5; D is unclear. The CDR3 consists of 13 residues. V lost 0 bases, J lost 5 bases, and 5 bases lay in between. The V gene's germline CDR1 is LGHDT and CDR2 YNNKEL (reference sequence). The CDR3 loop reads CASSQERDQPQHF. The CDR3, as DNA: TGTGCCAGCAGCCAAGAAAGAGATCAGCCCCAGCATTTT.

This clone was recorded only once. V and J are TRBV6-6 and TRBJ2-7; D is possibly TRBD2 (5 bases). Trimming took off 5 bases at V and 0 bases at J, with 11 bases between the two ends. The CDR3 spans 14 residues. CDR1 and CDR2 from the germline V gene are MNHNY and SVGAGI (reference sequence). The CDR3 DNA reads as TGTGCCAGCAGTCCCCCGGACTTCTCCTACGAGCAGTACTTC. This translates into CASSPPDFSYEQYF.